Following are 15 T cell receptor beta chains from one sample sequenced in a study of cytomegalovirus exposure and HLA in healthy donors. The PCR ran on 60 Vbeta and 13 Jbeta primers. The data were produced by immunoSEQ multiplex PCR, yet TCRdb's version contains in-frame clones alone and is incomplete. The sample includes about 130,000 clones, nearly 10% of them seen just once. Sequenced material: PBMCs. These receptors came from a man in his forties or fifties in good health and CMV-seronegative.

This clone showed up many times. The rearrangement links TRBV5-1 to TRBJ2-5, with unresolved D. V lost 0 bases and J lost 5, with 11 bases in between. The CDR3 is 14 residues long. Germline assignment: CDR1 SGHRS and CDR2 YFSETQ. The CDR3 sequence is CASSLAPPRETQYF. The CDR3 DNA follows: TGCGCCAGCAGCTTGGCCCCACCCCGGGAGACCCAGTACTTC.

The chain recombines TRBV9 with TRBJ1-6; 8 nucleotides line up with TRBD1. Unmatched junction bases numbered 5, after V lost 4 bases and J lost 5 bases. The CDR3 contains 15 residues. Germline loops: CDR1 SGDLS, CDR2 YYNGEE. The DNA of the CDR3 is TGTGCCAGCAGCCTCGGGACAGGCGATAATTCACCCCTCCACTTT. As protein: CASSLGTGDNSPLHF.

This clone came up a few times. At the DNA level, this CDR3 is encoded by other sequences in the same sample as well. CDR3 sequence reads: CAWSRGTGAYEQYF. CDR3 in DNA: TGTGCCTGGAGTAGGGGGACAGGGGCGTACGAGCAGTACTTC. The V gene is TRBV30, the J gene TRBJ2-7; TRBD1 aligns across 10 bases. J lost 4 bases, V lost 2 bases, and 5 bases had no gene match. CDR3 length: 14 residues. Germline V gives CDR1 GTSNPN, CDR2 SVGIG (reference sequence).

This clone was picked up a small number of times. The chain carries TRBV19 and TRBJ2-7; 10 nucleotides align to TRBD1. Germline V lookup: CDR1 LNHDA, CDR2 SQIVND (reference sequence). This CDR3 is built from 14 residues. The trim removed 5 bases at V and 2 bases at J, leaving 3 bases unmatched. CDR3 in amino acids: CASSGQGGTYEQYF. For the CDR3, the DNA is TGTGCCAGTAGTGGACAGGGGGGCACCTACGAGCAGTACTTC.

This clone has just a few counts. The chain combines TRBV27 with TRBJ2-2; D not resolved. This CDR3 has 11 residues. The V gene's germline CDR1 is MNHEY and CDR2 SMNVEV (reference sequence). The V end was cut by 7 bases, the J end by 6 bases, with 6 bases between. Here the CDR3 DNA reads TGTGCCAGCACCCACTCCGGGGAGCTGTTTTTT. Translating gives CASTHSGELFF.

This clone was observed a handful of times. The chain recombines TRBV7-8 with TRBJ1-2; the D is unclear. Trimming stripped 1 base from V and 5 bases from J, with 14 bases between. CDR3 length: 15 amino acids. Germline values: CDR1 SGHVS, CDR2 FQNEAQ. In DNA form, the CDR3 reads TGTGCCAGCAGCTTAGGAGTAGGGAGGCAGTATGGCTACACCTTC. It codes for CASSLGVGRQYGYTF.

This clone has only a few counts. DNA for the CDR3: TGTGCCAGCAGCCCGGGAGCTGGCTCCTACAATGAGCAGTTCTTC. Protein sequence: CASSPGAGSYNEQFF. The chain carries TRBV7-3 and TRBJ2-1; weak D call: TRBD2 (6 bases). Germline CDR1 is SGHTA and CDR2 is FQGTGA. The CDR3 spans 15 residues. V shed 5 bases and J shed 0 bases, with 11 bases lying between them.

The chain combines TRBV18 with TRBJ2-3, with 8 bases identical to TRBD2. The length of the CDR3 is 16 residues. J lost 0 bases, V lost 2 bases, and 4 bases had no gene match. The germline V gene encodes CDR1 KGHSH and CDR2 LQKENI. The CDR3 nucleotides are TGTGCCAGCTCACCAAGGGGGACTAGTAGCACAGATACGCAGTATTTT. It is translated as CASSPRGTSSTDTQYF.

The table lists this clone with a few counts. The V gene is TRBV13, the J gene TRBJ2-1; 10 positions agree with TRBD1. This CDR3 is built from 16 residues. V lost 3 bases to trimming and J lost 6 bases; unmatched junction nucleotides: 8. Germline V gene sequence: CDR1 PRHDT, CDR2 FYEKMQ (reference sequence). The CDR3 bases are TGTGCCAGCAGCTTGGCCGGGACAGGGGACTTCAATGAGCAGTTCTTC. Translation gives CASSLAGTGDFNEQFF. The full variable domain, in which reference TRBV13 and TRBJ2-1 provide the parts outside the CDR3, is AAGVIQSPRHLIKEKRETATLKCYPIPRHDTVYWYQQGPGQDPQFLISFYEKMQSDKGSIPDRFSAQQFSDYHSELNMSSLELGDSALYFCASSLAGTGDFNEQFFGPGTRLTVL.

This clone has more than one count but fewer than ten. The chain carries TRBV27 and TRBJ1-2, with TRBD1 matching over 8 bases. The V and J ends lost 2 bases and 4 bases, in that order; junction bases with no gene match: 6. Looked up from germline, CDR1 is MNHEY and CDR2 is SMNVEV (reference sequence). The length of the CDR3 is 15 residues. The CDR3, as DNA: TGTGCCAGCAGTTTACGACAGGGGCAGATCTATGGCTACACCTTC. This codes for CASSLRQGQIYGYTF.

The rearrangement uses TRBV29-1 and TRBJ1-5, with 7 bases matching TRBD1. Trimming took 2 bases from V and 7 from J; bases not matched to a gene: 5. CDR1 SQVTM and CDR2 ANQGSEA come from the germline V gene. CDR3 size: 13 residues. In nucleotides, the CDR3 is TGCAGCGTTGAACTGGCAGGGGGGCAGCCCCAGCATTTT. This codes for CSVELAGGQPQHF.

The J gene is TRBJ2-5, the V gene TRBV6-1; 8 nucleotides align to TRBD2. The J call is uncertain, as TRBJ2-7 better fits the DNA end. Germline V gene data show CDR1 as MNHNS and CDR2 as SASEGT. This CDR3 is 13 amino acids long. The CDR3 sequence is CASIQRGNYEQYF. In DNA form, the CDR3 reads TGTGCCAGCATTCAGCGGGGGAACTACGAGCAGTACTTC.

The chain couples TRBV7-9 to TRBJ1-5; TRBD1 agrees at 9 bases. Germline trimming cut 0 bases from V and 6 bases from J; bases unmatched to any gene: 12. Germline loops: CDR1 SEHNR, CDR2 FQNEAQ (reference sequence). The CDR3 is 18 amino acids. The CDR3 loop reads CASSLAGTRDRASQPQHF. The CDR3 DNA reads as TGTGCCAGCAGCTTAGCGGGGACGCGGGACAGGGCCTCTCAGCCCCAGCATTTT.

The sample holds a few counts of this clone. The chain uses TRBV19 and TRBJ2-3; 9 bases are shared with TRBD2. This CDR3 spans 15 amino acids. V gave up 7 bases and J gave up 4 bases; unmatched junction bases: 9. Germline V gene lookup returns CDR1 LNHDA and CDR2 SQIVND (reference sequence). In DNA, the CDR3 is TGTGCCAGTACTAATAGCGGGAGAAGGGCAGATACGCAGTATTTT. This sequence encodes CASTNSGRRADTQYF.

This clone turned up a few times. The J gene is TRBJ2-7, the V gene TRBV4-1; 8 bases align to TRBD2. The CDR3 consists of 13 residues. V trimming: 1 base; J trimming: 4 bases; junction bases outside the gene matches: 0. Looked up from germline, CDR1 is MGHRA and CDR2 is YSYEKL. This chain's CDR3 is CASSQGGGYEQYF. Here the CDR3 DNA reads TGCGCCAGCAGCCAAGGCGGGGGGTACGAGCAGTACTTC.